This T cell receptor (beta chain) was sequenced in a study of blood T cell repertoires in COVID-19. Study details: PBMCs, B-cell-depleted T cells, or T cells provided the cDNA or gDNA that made up the material.

Libraries were prepared by immunoSEQ multiplex PCR; TCRdb keeps only in-frame clonotypes and omits some of them. Of fewer than 350,000 clones in the sample, around 85% were seen once. The germline CDR1 and CDR2 sequences are DFQATT and SNEGSKA (reference sequence). This CDR3 comprises 15 residues. Unmatched junction bases numbered 4, after V lost 3 bases and J lost 1 base. Sample: peripheral blood. The rearrangement joins TRBV20-1 to TRBJ2-1; 9 bases fit TRBD1. This TCR was recovered from a woman in her 30s who had recovered from COVID-19. This CDR3 reads CSASGTGSSYNEQFF. CDR3 in DNA: TGCAGTGCTAGTGGGACAGGGTCATCCTACAATGAGCAGTTCTTC.